This T cell receptor (beta chain) was sequenced during a study of T cell changes during pregnancy in multiple sclerosis (dated by TCRdb to about 2019). Regarding the research as a whole: The study examined how the T cell repertoire changed over the course of pregnancy in women with multiple sclerosis.

The library was made by the immunoSEQ multiplex PCR assay. The clones in this table, taken by TCRdb from immuneACCESS, are in-frame only. Not every clone is retained; where verified, under half of the shortfall comes from an unresolved V gene, and the cause of the rest is unknown. The sample table shows tens of thousands of clones, and 85% to 95% are seen once. The top ten constitute roughly 0.44% of the sample. Trimming leaves V shorter by 1 base and J shorter by 4 bases, with the junction holding 7 bases beyond the gene matches. The germline V gene supplies CDR1 SGHTA and CDR2 FQGTGA. The CDR3, from cysteine to phenylalanine, totals 16 residues. The entry retains the CDR3 DNA only, 48 bases that are in frame from base 1. As concerns this clone: There is no known antigen for this receptor. Per-base qualities were not stored, and no clone one base away is much larger.

The source was CD4+ T cells from peripheral blood mononuclear cells, collected in the second trimester of pregnancy. The chain uses TRBV7-3 and TRBJ2-1; 7 nucleotides in the junction match TRBD2. The sequence was obtained from a female donor with multiple sclerosis, enrolled in a pregnancy study. The DNA sequence is given as TGTGCCAGCAGCTTAAGGGGTCTAGCGGAGTACAATGAGCAGTTCTTC. Translated, this is CASSLRGLAEYNEQFF. Supplemented by the reference TRBV7-3 and TRBJ2-1 proteins around the CDR3, the complete variable domain is GAGVSQTPSNKVTEKGKYVELRCDPISGHTALYWYRQSLGQGPEFLIYFQGTGAADDSGLPNDRFFAVRPEGSVSTLKIQRTERGDSAVYLCASSLRGLAEYNEQFFGPGTRLTVL.